This is a list of T cell receptor beta chains from one sample in a study of glioma-infiltrating T cells after dendritic cell vaccination. The protocol was immunoSEQ multiplex PCR, while the TCRdb copy is restricted to in-frame clones and leaves out a portion. The sample includes roughly 90,000 clones, approximately 84% of them seen just once. Material: blood, obtained before dendritic cell vaccination. These receptors were collected from a human donor with glioblastoma. The CDR3 runs from the conserved cysteine through the conserved F or W. Fields, in order: V gene, clone size, J gene, D gene, CDR3 protein, CDR3 DNA. A D gene is named only where the DNA matches it firmly. Expanded clones are given a class, and other clones once, few, many or no size at all.

v_gene: TRBV19; abundance: -; j_gene: TRBJ2-1; d_gene: TRBD2; CDR3aa: CASSSSGGPYNEQFF; CDR3nt: TGTGCCAGTAGTTCCAGCGGGGGCCCTTACAATGAGCAGTTCTTC
v_gene: TRBV4-3; abundance: -; j_gene: TRBJ2-7; d_gene: -; CDR3aa: CASSQILGGTLLLEQYF; CDR3nt: TGCGCCAGCAGCCAAATCCTGGGCGGGACCCTGCTTTTAGAGCAGTACTTC
v_gene: TRBV19; abundance: once; j_gene: TRBJ1-3; d_gene: TRBD1; CDR3aa: CASSVTGAGNTIYF; CDR3nt: TGTGCCAGTAGTGTTACAGGGGCCGGAAACACCATATATTTT
v_gene: TRBV7-2; abundance: -; j_gene: TRBJ2-7; d_gene: -; CDR3aa: CASSLASGSYEQYF; CDR3nt: TGTGCCAGCAGCTTAGCCAGCGGATCCTACGAGCAGTACTTC
v_gene: TRBV11-1; abundance: -; j_gene: TRBJ2-1; d_gene: TRBD1; CDR3aa: CASSSSGGGQGFNEQFF; CDR3nt: TGTGCCAGCAGCTCTAGTGGGGGGGGACAGGGGTTCAATGAGCAGTTCTTC
v_gene: TRBV6-5; abundance: -; j_gene: TRBJ1-2; d_gene: TRBD1; CDR3aa: CASSYRDRDGYTF; CDR3nt: TGTGCCAGCAGTTACCGGGACAGGGATGGCTACACCTTC
v_gene: TRBV28; abundance: -; j_gene: TRBJ2-7; d_gene: -; CDR3aa: CASSLGRVLYEQYF; CDR3nt: TGTGCCAGCAGTTTAGGCAGGGTGCTCTACGAGCAGTACTTC
v_gene: TRBV13; abundance: -; j_gene: TRBJ2-1; d_gene: TRBD2; CDR3aa: CASSLGIRGSGGPEQFF; CDR3nt: TGTGCCAGCAGCTTAGGCATCAGAGGTAGCGGGGGCCCTGAGCAGTTCTTC
v_gene: TRBV27; abundance: -; j_gene: TRBJ2-2; d_gene: TRBD2; CDR3aa: CASTRTSGKAGELFF; CDR3nt: TGTGCCAGCACCCGGACTAGCGGGAAGGCCGGGGAGCTGTTTTTT
v_gene: TRBV5-1; abundance: -; j_gene: TRBJ1-6; d_gene: -; CDR3aa: CASSLDGPNSPLHF; CDR3nt: TGCGCCAGCAGCTTGGATGGGCCAAATTCACCCCTCCACTTT
v_gene: TRBV30; abundance: -; j_gene: TRBJ2-3; d_gene: TRBD1; CDR3aa: CACPAGTGNTDTQYF; CDR3nt: TGTGCCTGTCCGGCCGGGACAGGGAATACAGATACGCAGTATTTT
v_gene: TRBV21-1; abundance: -; j_gene: TRBJ2-7; d_gene: -; CDR3aa: CASRGQGSAEQYF; CDR3nt: TGTGCCAGCCGGGGACAGGGATCTGCCGAGCAGTACTTC
v_gene: TRBV5-1; abundance: -; j_gene: TRBJ2-1; d_gene: TRBD2; CDR3aa: CASSTSTSVSYNEQFF; CDR3nt: TGCGCCAGCAGCACCTCAACTAGCGTTTCCTACAATGAGCAGTTCTTC
v_gene: TRBV7-2; abundance: -; j_gene: TRBJ2-5; d_gene: TRBD2; CDR3aa: CASRRAGGIQETQYF; CDR3nt: TGTGCCAGCAGGAGAGCGGGGGGTATCCAAGAGACCCAGTACTTC
v_gene: TRBV9; abundance: -; j_gene: TRBJ1-4; d_gene: -; CDR3aa: CASSVGSSRSEKLFF; CDR3nt: TGTGCCAGCAGCGTAGGGAGCTCACGCTCGGAAAAACTGTTTTTT
v_gene: TRBV10-3; abundance: -; j_gene: TRBJ1-5; d_gene: -; CDR3aa: CAISTGNGNQPQHF; CDR3nt: TGTGCCATCAGTACGGGTAATGGAAATCAGCCCCAGCATTTT
v_gene: TRBV9; abundance: -; j_gene: TRBJ1-1; d_gene: TRBD1; CDR3aa: CASSGRQGRTDTEAFF; CDR3nt: TGTGCCAGCAGCGGCAGACAGGGGAGGACGGACACTGAAGCTTTCTTT
v_gene: TRBV7-8; abundance: -; j_gene: TRBJ1-1; d_gene: -; CDR3aa: CASSSIRGNTEAFF; CDR3nt: TGTGCCAGCAGCTCAATAAGGGGAAACACTGAAGCTTTCTTT
v_gene: TRBV20-1; abundance: -; j_gene: TRBJ1-2; d_gene: -; CDR3aa: CSASREDGYTF; CDR3nt: TGCAGTGCTAGCAGAGAGGATGGCTACACCTTC
v_gene: TRBV6-5; abundance: -; j_gene: TRBJ1-2; d_gene: -; CDR3aa: CASSNTYGYTF; CDR3nt: TGTGCCAGCAGTAACACCTATGGCTACACCTTC
v_gene: TRBV7-6; abundance: -; j_gene: TRBJ2-3; d_gene: -; CDR3aa: CASSQRAGGTDTQYF; CDR3nt: TGTGCCAGCAGCCAACGGGCCGGGGGCACAGATACGCAGTATTTT
v_gene: TRBV28; abundance: -; j_gene: TRBJ2-7; d_gene: TRBD1; CDR3aa: CASSLGGQGYEQYF; CDR3nt: TGTGCCAGCAGTTTGGGCGGACAGGGCTACGAGCAGTACTTC
v_gene: TRBV13; abundance: -; j_gene: TRBJ2-1; d_gene: -; CDR3aa: CASSPNRGAYNEQFF; CDR3nt: TGTGCCAGCAGCCCTAACCGCGGGGCCTACAATGAGCAGTTCTTC
v_gene: TRBV7-3; abundance: -; j_gene: TRBJ1-1; d_gene: TRBD1; CDR3aa: CASSSTGGWNTEAFF; CDR3nt: TGTGCCAGCAGCTCAACAGGGGGCTGGAACACTGAAGCTTTCTTT
v_gene: TRBV5-1; abundance: -; j_gene: TRBJ2-3; d_gene: TRBD2; CDR3aa: CASSLRLAGGTDTQYF; CDR3nt: TGCGCCAGCAGCCTAAGACTAGCGGGAGGCACAGATACGCAGTATTTT
v_gene: TRBV6-6; abundance: -; j_gene: TRBJ1-2; d_gene: TRBD1; CDR3aa: CASSQPTTGGAYGYTF; CDR3nt: TGTGCCAGCAGCCAACCGACCACAGGGGGCGCTTATGGCTACACCTTC
v_gene: TRBV2; abundance: -; j_gene: TRBJ2-7; d_gene: TRBD1; CDR3aa: CASSKGGLGYEQYF; CDR3nt: TGTGCCAGCAGTAAAGGGGGCTTGGGCTACGAGCAGTACTTC
v_gene: TRBV5-8; abundance: -; j_gene: TRBJ2-3; d_gene: -; CDR3aa: CASSPPGTQYF; CDR3nt: TGTGCCAGCAGCCCGCCGGGTACGCAGTATTTT
v_gene: TRBV27; abundance: few; j_gene: TRBJ2-5; d_gene: TRBD2; CDR3aa: CASSLRLAGPQETQYF; CDR3nt: TGTGCCAGCAGCCTAAGACTAGCGGGCCCCCAAGAGACCCAGTACTTC
v_gene: TRBV27; abundance: -; j_gene: TRBJ2-3; d_gene: -; CDR3aa: CASSRGRGTDTQYF; CDR3nt: TGTGCCAGCAGTAGGGGGAGAGGTACAGATACGCAGTATTTT
v_gene: TRBV5-1; abundance: -; j_gene: TRBJ1-3; d_gene: TRBD1; CDR3aa: CASSFGTVRSGNTIYF; CDR3nt: TGCGCCAGCAGCTTCGGGACAGTCCGCTCTGGAAACACCATATATTTT
v_gene: TRBV7-2; abundance: -; j_gene: TRBJ1-3; d_gene: TRBD1; CDR3aa: CASSLLATGFVSGNTIYF; CDR3nt: TGTGCCAGCAGCTTATTAGCGACAGGGTTCGTATCTGGAAACACCATATATTTT
v_gene: TRBV6-6; abundance: once; j_gene: TRBJ1-1; d_gene: -; CDR3aa: CASSYPQGNTEAFF; CDR3nt: TGTGCCAGCAGTTACCCACAGGGGAACACTGAAGCTTTCTTT
v_gene: TRBV5-1; abundance: -; j_gene: TRBJ1-3; d_gene: TRBD1; CDR3aa: CASSLETGSGNTIYF; CDR3nt: TGCGCCAGCAGCTTGGAGACAGGGTCCGGAAACACCATATATTTT
v_gene: TRBV7-2; abundance: -; j_gene: TRBJ1-2; d_gene: -; CDR3aa: CASSLARSGYGYTF; CDR3nt: TGTGCCAGCAGCTTAGCGCGATCAGGCTATGGCTACACCTTC
v_gene: TRBV6-5; abundance: -; j_gene: TRBJ1-1; d_gene: -; CDR3aa: CASRTGSAGEAFF; CDR3nt: TGTGCCAGCAGAACGGGGTCGGCGGGTGAAGCTTTCTTT
v_gene: TRBV7-9; abundance: -; j_gene: TRBJ1-4; d_gene: -; CDR3aa: CASSSGRVEVEKLFF; CDR3nt: TGTGCCAGCAGCTCGGGAAGAGTAGAGGTTGAAAAACTGTTTTTT
v_gene: TRBV6-1; abundance: -; j_gene: TRBJ2-7; d_gene: TRBD2; CDR3aa: CASSVLGASGTSYEQYF; CDR3nt: TGTGCCAGCAGTGTACTCGGGGCTAGCGGGACTTCCTACGAGCAGTACTTC
v_gene: TRBV6-1; abundance: -; j_gene: TRBJ2-3; d_gene: -; CDR3aa: CASSGLASTDTQYF; CDR3nt: TGTGCCAGCAGTGGGTTAGCGAGCACAGATACGCAGTATTTT
v_gene: TRBV29-1; abundance: -; j_gene: TRBJ1-2; d_gene: -; CDR3aa: CSVEKNYGYTF; CDR3nt: TGCAGCGTCGAGAAAAACTATGGCTACACCTTC
v_gene: TRBV2; abundance: -; j_gene: TRBJ2-2; d_gene: TRBD2; CDR3aa: CASSETSGNTGELFF; CDR3nt: TGTGCCAGCAGTGAAACTAGCGGGAACACCGGGGAGCTGTTTTTT
v_gene: TRBV6-5; abundance: -; j_gene: TRBJ2-3; d_gene: TRBD2; CDR3aa: CASSYSLAGVVDTQYF; CDR3nt: TGTGCCAGCAGTTACTCACTAGCGGGAGTGGTAGATACGCAGTATTTT
v_gene: TRBV15; abundance: -; j_gene: TRBJ2-1; d_gene: TRBD2; CDR3aa: CATSRGGVSGRGDEQFF; CDR3nt: TGTGCCACCAGCAGAGGAGGTGTTAGCGGGAGAGGCGATGAGCAGTTCTTC